This passage covers 17 T cell receptor beta chains from one sample sequenced in a study of T-cell memory formation after mild COVID-19. TCRdb recomputed calls from the 5' RACE reads with MiXCR, one row per CDR3 protein. The table shows about 82,000 distinct CDR3 sequences, with about 13% occurring only once. Input material: PBMCs or a T cell subset sorted from them (not recorded which). The receptors originated from a man in his late teens or twenties who had mild COVID-19 (a few samples of this study predate the infection). Cell type and time point are not known.

DNA for the CDR3: TGTGCCATCAGTGAGTCAGCACGGGACAGGGGCCATGAGCAGTTCTTC. Protein: CAISESARDRGHEQFF. V and J are TRBV10-3 and TRBJ2-1, with 10 bases matching TRBD1. The germline V gene has CDR1 ENHRY and CDR2 SYGVKD. The CDR3 is 16 amino acids. V was pared by 0 bases and J by 8 bases, with 7 bases of the junction left unmatched.

A single count supports this clonotype. The CDR3 spells CASSLRRLVETQYF. CDR3 coding DNA: TGTGCCAGCAGCTTACGAAGACTAGTAGAGACCCAGTACTTC. The chain joins TRBV7-2 to TRBJ2-5; possible D gene TRBD2, 6 bases. In germline, CDR1 is SGHTA, CDR2 FQGNSA. The germline V and J ends were trimmed by 2 bases and 4 bases, with 11 bases remaining between them. CDR3 length: 14 amino acids.

This clonotype occurred a few times. V usage is TRBV3-1 and J usage is TRBJ2-1, with a weak D call TRBD2 (5 bases). From germline, CDR1 is LGHDT and CDR2 YNNKEL (reference sequence). The CDR3 has 16 amino acids. The V gene lost 0 bases and the J gene lost 10 bases, with 19 bases spanning the gap. CDR3 in amino acids: CASSQDRSSPTGEQFF. The CDR3 DNA reads as TGTGCCAGCAGCCAAGATCGTAGCAGCCCTACGGGAGAGCAGTTCTTC.

Only a few counts were recorded for this clonotype. The chain links TRBV27 to TRBJ2-3; possible D gene TRBD2, 6 bases. Trimming left V 4 bases short and J 4 bases short, with 12 bases between. CDR3 size: 14 residues. From germline, CDR1 is MNHEY and CDR2 SMNVEV (reference sequence). The chain's CDR3 is CASSSLGGPDTQYF. The CDR3 region has the DNA TGTGCCAGCAGTTCTTTGGGAGGCCCAGATACGCAGTATTTT.

The J gene is TRBJ1-2, the V gene TRBV6-2 or TRBV6-3; the match to TRBD1 covers 12 bases. Losses at the gene ends were 2 bases for V and 6 bases for J; bases not matched to a gene: 10. This CDR3 contains 17 residues. Germline V gene sequence: CDR1 MNHEY, CDR2 SVGEGT. The CDR3 loop reads CASSYPGTGGLSDGYTF. CDR3 nucleotide sequence: TGTGCCAGCAGTTACCCCGGGACAGGGGGCTTGTCTGATGGCTACACCTTC.

This clonotype was picked up one time. CDR3 DNA sequence: TGTGCCAGCAGTCCAGGACAGGGCGGAGTGAGAGGCACTGAAGCTTTCTTT. Its translation is CASSPGQGGVRGTEAFF. The chain joins TRBV12-3 or TRBV12-4 to TRBJ1-1; 8 positions match TRBD1. The ends lost 5 bases at V and 4 bases at J; junction bases unmatched: 15. The CDR3 has 17 amino acids.

V and J are TRBV6-5 and TRBJ2-5; 9 bases line up with TRBD2. Germline CDR1 is MNHEY and CDR2 is SVGAGI. The CDR3 runs 14 residues. V lost 2 bases, J lost 5 bases, and 3 bases stayed unmatched. The DNA of the CDR3 is TGTGCCAGCAGTTACGCGGGGGGGCTGGAGACCCAGTACTTC. Amino acid sequence: CASSYAGGLETQYF.

The V and J genes are TRBV5-1 and TRBJ2-7; 7 positions match TRBD1. V was pared by 1 base and J by 5 bases, with 3 bases of the junction left unmatched. This CDR3 spans 13 amino acids. Germline V gives CDR1 SGHRS, CDR2 YFSETQ. The CDR3, as DNA: TGCGCCAGCAGCTTGACAGGGGTAAACGAGCAGTACGTC. Protein product: CASSLTGVNEQYV.

This clonotype has more than one count but fewer than ten. V and J are TRBV4-3 and TRBJ2-5; 7 positions match TRBD1. This CDR3 has 16 amino acids. From germline, CDR1 is LGHNA and CDR2 YSLEER. After removal of 0 bases from V and 5 bases from J, the junction contained 9 bases not matched to a gene. CDR3 protein: CASSQDLQGEWETQYF. Written as DNA, the CDR3 is TGCGCCAGCAGCCAAGATCTGCAGGGGGAATGGGAGACCCAGTACTTC.

The chain has TRBV2 and TRBJ2-5; 15 nucleotides line up with TRBD2. CDR3 length equals 16 residues. Germline CDR1 is SNHLY and CDR2 is FYNNEI. V trimming: 8 bases; J trimming: 2 bases; junction bases outside the gene matches: 6. Here the CDR3 reads CASWTSGGASQETQYF. In DNA form, the CDR3 reads TGTGCCAGCTGGACTAGCGGGGGGGCGTCTCAAGAGACCCAGTACTTC.

V is TRBV9 and J is TRBJ2-5; 13 bases are a match to TRBD2. The CDR3 sequence is 16 residues long. J lost 2 bases, V lost 3 bases, and 4 bases had no gene match. Germline V CDR1 and CDR2: SGDLS, YYNGEE. As DNA, the CDR3 is TGTGCCAGCAGCGCCGGGACTAGCGGGGTTCAAGAGACCCAGTACTTC. Amino acid sequence: CASSAGTSGVQETQYF.

This chain uses TRBV3-2 with TRBJ1-1; the D call in the table, TRBD1, was not verified against the DNA. TRBV3-2 is described as a pseudogene. CDR3 length: 16 residues. The CDR3 spells CASSQARDRQNTEAFF. The CDR3 nucleotides read TGTGCCAGCAGCCAGGCCAGGGACAGACAGAACACTGAAGCTTTCTTT.

The rearrangement uses TRBV4-1 and TRBJ2-1; 10 bases agree with TRBD2. This CDR3 contains 15 residues. Trimming at V came to 5 bases and at J to 4 bases, leaving 5 bases not matched to a gene. Looked up from germline, CDR1 is MGHRA and CDR2 is YSYEKL. The CDR3 DNA reads TGCGCCAGCAGCTACCCGACTAGCGGGTACAATGAGCAGTTCTTC. It translates to CASSYPTSGYNEQFF.

The chain couples TRBV7-9 to TRBJ1-6; D unclear. There are 14 residues in the CDR3. CDR1 and CDR2 from the germline V gene are SEHNR and FQNEAQ (reference sequence). Trimming removed 3 bases at V and 10 bases at J, with 13 bases between. This CDR3 reads CASSFRVSGSPLHF. The CDR3 region has the DNA TGTGCCAGCAGCTTTCGGGTGTCTGGATCACCCCTCCACTTT.

J is TRBJ2-7 and V is TRBV6-2 or TRBV6-3, with D perhaps being TRBD1 or TRBD2 (5 bases each). The CDR3 covers 11 residues. The germline V and J ends were trimmed by 4 bases and 4 bases, with 5 bases remaining between them. Germline V gene data show CDR1 as MNHEY and CDR2 as SVGEGT. The CDR3 nucleotides read TGTGCCAGCAGTTGGGGGTACGAGCAGTACGTC. This sequence encodes CASSWGYEQYV.

This clonotype was recorded a few times. This sequence joins TRBV24-1 and TRBJ2-2; no reliable D call. V dropped 5 bases and J dropped 3 bases, with 15 bases sitting between them. The length of the CDR3 is 16 residues. Germline values: CDR1 KGHDR, CDR2 SFDVKD. The CDR3 nucleotides read TGTGCCACCAGTGCGGTCCTTCCCTCCTACACCGGGGAGCTGTTTTTT. Amino acids: CATSAVLPSYTGELFF.

The gene calls are TRBV7-9 and TRBJ2-6; D might be TRBD1 (5 bases). Germline-derived CDR1 and CDR2 are SEHNR and FQNEAQ (reference sequence). Trimming shortened V by 0 bases and J by 0 bases, and 15 bases separated the two germline ends. The CDR3 has 19 amino acids. The CDR3 here is CASSLAVQGAHSGANVLTF. The CDR3 coding sequence is TGTGCCAGCAGCTTAGCGGTGCAGGGCGCCCACTCTGGGGCCAACGTCCTGACTTTC. Filled out from reference TRBV7-9 and TRBJ2-6, the complete variable domain reads DTGVSQNPRHKITKRGQNVTFRCDPISEHNRLYWYRQTLGQGPEFLTYFQNEAQLEKSRLLSDRFSAERPKGSFSTLEIQRTEQGDSAMYLCASSLAVQGAHSGANVLTFGAGSRLTVL.